The 30 T cell receptor beta chains below come from one sample, sequenced in a study of CD8 T cells in ankylosing spondylitis. The study, taken as a whole, reports: A motif of eight highly homologous TCR beta variants was seen as apparently characteristic of ankylosing spondylitis blood.

No antigen is known for these receptors. TCRdb analysed the 5' RACE reads with MiXCR anew, one entry per CDR3 protein. This repertoire shows a few hundred thousand distinct CDR3 sequences, around 20% found once; its top ten account for approximately 16%. Sequencing was performed on blood, either unsorted or a sorted T cell fraction (not recorded which). The receptor set was obtained from a male donor with ankylosing spondylitis.

This clonotype was counted a few times. The J gene is TRBJ2-3, the V gene TRBV9, with D perhaps TRBD2 (6 bases). The V and J ends lost 5 bases and 1 base respectively, with 11 bases between them. This CDR3 contains 14 residues. From germline, CDR1 is SGDLS and CDR2 YYNGEE. Here the CDR3 reads CASSDSGGTDTQYF. CDR3 DNA: TGTGCCAGCAGTGATTCGGGGGGCACAGATACGCAGTATTTT.

This chain links TRBV20-1 with TRBJ2-1; 13 bases map to TRBD2. V shed 4 bases and J 4 bases; nucleotides not matched to a gene: 13. Germline loops: CDR1 DFQATT, CDR2 SNEGSKA (reference sequence). CDR3 length: 18 amino acids. The chain's CDR3 is CSAIRTSGSIGPYNEQFF. The CDR3 DNA is TGCAGTGCTATTCGGACTAGCGGGAGCATCGGGCCTTACAATGAGCAGTTCTTC.

The chain has TRBV15 and TRBJ1-6; tentatively, D is TRBD1 (5 bases). The V end was cut by 5 bases, the J end by 9 bases, with 14 bases between. Germline loops: CDR1 LNHNV, CDR2 YYDKDF (reference sequence). This CDR3 is 14 amino acids long. This CDR3 reads CATSYQGEGSPLHF. The CDR3 coding sequence is TGTGCCACCAGCTATCAAGGGGAGGGTTCACCCCTCCACTTT.

This clonotype came up a few times. The J gene is TRBJ2-4, the V gene TRBV4-1; TRBD2 agrees at 10 bases. The CDR3 consists of 17 residues. Germline V gene lookup returns CDR1 MGHRA and CDR2 YSYEKL. V shed 0 bases, J shed 6 bases, and the junction held 8 bases outside the gene matches. This CDR3 reads CASSQEWASGRGNIQYF. As DNA, the CDR3 is TGCGCCAGCAGCCAAGAGTGGGCTAGCGGGAGAGGAAACATTCAGTACTTC.

This chain connects TRBV7-2 to TRBJ2-1; the D gene is possibly TRBD1 (5 bases). The CDR3 runs to 17 residues. Trimming shortened V by 0 bases and J by 1 base, and 13 bases separated the two germline ends. Germline V gene lookup returns CDR1 SGHTA and CDR2 FQGNSA. The CDR3 loop reads CASSLAPQGWSYNEQFF. Here the CDR3 DNA reads TGTGCCAGCAGCTTAGCGCCGCAGGGCTGGTCCTACAATGAGCAGTTCTTC.

This clonotype was seen only a few times. The V gene is TRBV27, the J gene TRBJ2-1; 13 nucleotides match TRBD2. There are 16 residues in the CDR3. From germline, CDR1 is MNHEY and CDR2 SMNVEV (reference sequence). The junction had 7 bases not matched to a gene; V was cut back by 4 bases and J by 7 bases. The DNA of the CDR3 is TGTGCCAGCAGTTCCAGGACTAGCGGGAGATTTAATGAGCAGTTCTTC. Its translation: CASSSRTSGRFNEQFF.

The chain couples TRBV5-1 to TRBJ2-7, with 8 bases lining up with TRBD1. The CDR3 length is 15 residues. Germline CDR1 is SGHRS and CDR2 is YFSETQ. After removal of 4 bases from V and 3 bases from J, the junction contained 9 bases not matched to a gene. The CDR3 reads CASSQLDRARYEQYF. In DNA, the CDR3 is TGCGCCAGCAGCCAGCTGGACAGGGCGCGCTACGAGCAGTACTTC.

There are a few counts of this clonotype. The chain links TRBV11-2 to TRBJ2-7; no definite D call. CDR1 and CDR2 from the germline V gene are SGHAT and FQNNGV. This CDR3 has 14 amino acids. Trimming stripped 3 bases from V and 2 bases from J, with 11 bases between. This CDR3 is CASSFGPSAYEQYF. CDR3 bases: TGTGCCAGCAGCTTTGGACCGTCGGCCTACGAGCAGTACTTC.

The chain employs TRBV7-9 and TRBJ2-7; D may be TRBD2 (6 bases). Trimming took off 3 bases at V and 3 bases at J, with 9 bases between the two ends. The germline V gene has CDR1 SEHNR and CDR2 FQNEAQ (reference sequence). This CDR3 is 13 amino acids long. CDR3 sequence: CASSLPGVYEQYF. CDR3 coding DNA: TGTGCCAGCAGCTTGCCGGGGGTCTACGAGCAGTACTTC.

The chain carries TRBV6-2 or TRBV6-3 and TRBJ1-1, with TRBD1 matching 7 bases. The CDR3 runs 16 residues. V trimming: 3 bases; J trimming: 3 bases; junction bases outside the gene matches: 10. CDR1 and CDR2 (germline): MNHEY, SVGEGT. This chain's CDR3 is CASSYVRRTGYTEAFF. CDR3 in DNA: TGTGCCAGCAGTTATGTTAGGAGGACAGGCTACACTGAAGCTTTCTTT.

This clonotype was counted between two and nine times. The chain employs TRBV20-1 and TRBJ2-1; no definite D call. The CDR3 sequence is 13 residues long. Per the germline V gene, CDR1 is DFQATT and CDR2 is SNEGSKA (reference sequence). With 1 base removed from V and 3 bases from J, the gap between germline ends came to 7 bases. CDR3 nucleotide sequence: TGCAGTGCTAGAGTTGAGTACTACAATGAGCAGTTCTTC. This gives the protein CSARVEYYNEQFF.

This clonotype occurred a few times. The chain couples TRBV5-1 to TRBJ2-5; the D gene is possibly TRBD1 (6 bases). This CDR3 has 13 residues. V gave up 4 bases and J gave up 2 bases, with 9 bases separating them. The germline gives CDR1 SGHRS, CDR2 YFSETQ. Here the CDR3 reads CASSAGQQETQYF. The CDR3 region has the DNA TGCGCCAGCAGCGCCGGACAGCAAGAGACCCAGTACTTC.

The V call is TRBV24-1, the J call TRBJ2-3; D may be TRBD2 (5 bases). Per the germline V gene, CDR1 is KGHDR and CDR2 is SFDVKD. This CDR3 is 13 amino acids long. The V end lost 9 bases, the J end lost 6 bases, and 15 bases lay between the germline ends. CDR3 loop: CATSTGLSDTQYF. The CDR3 DNA follows: TGTGCCACCTCAACGGGATTATCGGATACGCAGTATTTT.

Only a few counts were recorded for this clonotype. The chain carries TRBV4-2 and TRBJ2-7; perhaps TRBD2 as D (5 bases). The V end lost 1 base, the J end lost 7 bases, and 11 bases lay between the germline ends. This CDR3 has 13 amino acids. The germline V gene has CDR1 LGHNA and CDR2 YNFKEQ. The CDR3 DNA follows: TGTGCCAGCAGCCAAGTCGCTCGGAGGGAGCAGTACTTC. Protein: CASSQVARREQYF.

This clonotype turned up a few times. The J gene is TRBJ2-1, the V gene TRBV14; unclear D gene. From germline, CDR1 is SGHDN and CDR2 FVKESK. The ends were cut back, 0 bases at V and 6 bases at J, with 15 bases in the middle. This CDR3 spans 16 amino acids. This chain's CDR3 is CASSQEARYIGNEQFF. The DNA of the CDR3 is TGTGCCAGCAGCCAAGAAGCCAGGTATATTGGCAATGAGCAGTTCTTC.

The genes are TRBV19 and TRBJ2-1, with 10 bases lining up with TRBD2. This CDR3 spans 18 amino acids. CDR1 and CDR2 from the germline V gene are LNHDA and SQIVND (reference sequence). The V and J ends lost 5 bases and 0 bases, in that order; junction bases with no gene match: 10. The chain's CDR3 is CASSPWLAGDPSYNEQFF. In DNA, the CDR3 is TGTGCCAGTAGTCCGTGGCTAGCGGGAGACCCCTCCTACAATGAGCAGTTCTTC.

The genes are TRBV10-3 and TRBJ2-7; D assignment may be TRBD1 or TRBD2 (5 bases each). Germline V gene data show CDR1 as ENHRY and CDR2 as SYGVKD. Between the trimmed V and J ends, which lost 5 bases and 3 bases, there was a span of 14 bases. This CDR3 comprises 14 residues. CDR3: CAISRSVGVYEQYF. The CDR3 DNA reads as TGTGCCATCAGTCGGTCCGTGGGGGTCTACGAGCAGTACTTC.

This clonotype was found a few times. The rearrangement links TRBV4-1 to TRBJ2-1; 7 bases are a match to TRBD1. Trimming took 3 bases from V and 0 from J; bases not matched to a gene: 8. The CDR3 has 17 residues. The V gene's germline CDR1 is MGHRA and CDR2 YSYEKL. CDR3 DNA sequence: TGCGCCAGCAGCCATCATAGGGGGCCCTACTCCTACAATGAGCAGTTCTTC. This translates into CASSHHRGPYSYNEQFF.

This clonotype was picked up a small number of times. The chain employs TRBV5-5 and TRBJ2-7; D may match TRBD1 or TRBD2 (5 bases each). The CDR3 contains 14 residues. Germline V gene lookup returns CDR1 SGHKS and CDR2 YYEKEE (reference sequence). Trimming pared 4 bases from V and 3 bases from J, leaving 14 bases between. CDR3 nucleotide sequence: TGTGCCAGCAGCCGGGAAGGGGTTGGCTACGAGCAGTACTTC. Translation gives CASSREGVGYEQYF. The entire variable domain, with the rest obtained from reference TRBV5-5 and TRBJ2-7, is as follows: DAGVTQSPTHLIKTRGQQVTLRCSPISGHKSVSWYQQVLGQGPQFIFQYYEKEERGRGNFPDRFSARQFPNYSSELNVNALLLGDSALYLCASSREGVGYEQYFGPGTRLTVT.

The chain links TRBV7-8 to TRBJ2-3; the D is unclear. Germline CDR1 reads SGHVS; CDR2 reads FQNEAQ. The CDR3 has 12 amino acids. V dropped 6 bases and J dropped 7 bases, with 11 bases sitting between them. CDR3 residues: CASSEGRNTQYF. The CDR3 DNA reads TGTGCCAGCAGTGAAGGACGGAATACGCAGTATTTT.

The chain is built from TRBV15 and TRBJ1-3; D remains ambiguous. V was trimmed by 3 bases and J by 4 bases, leaving 10 bases between them. The CDR3 has 14 residues. CDR1 LNHNV and CDR2 YYDKDF come from the germline V gene (reference sequence). The CDR3 coding sequence is TGTGCCACCAGCAGGCGTTTGGACGGAAACACCATATATTTT. Its protein product is CATSRRLDGNTIYF.

The V and J genes are TRBV24-1 and TRBJ2-5; 11 bases fit TRBD2. The CDR3 sequence is 18 residues long. Trimming cost V 3 bases and J 5 bases; bases outside gene matches: 13. CDR1 is KGHDR and CDR2 is SFDVKD in the germline V gene. Written as DNA, the CDR3 is TGTGCCACCAGTGATGCCCTCTCAACGGGACTAGCGGTGGAGACCCAGTACTTC. Protein: CATSDALSTGLAVETQYF.

V usage is TRBV12-3 or TRBV12-4 and J usage is TRBJ1-2; possible D gene TRBD1, 5 bases. Trimming took off 6 bases at V and 5 bases at J, with 16 bases between the two ends. This CDR3 has 14 residues. Here the CDR3 reads CASRTRGEGYGYTF. The CDR3 DNA reads as TGTGCCAGCAGGACACGGGGCGAGGGATATGGCTACACCTTC.

The rearrangement links TRBV3-1 to TRBJ2-2; 12 positions match TRBD1. Losses at the gene ends were 5 bases for V and 7 bases for J; bases not matched to a gene: 5. Germline assignment: CDR1 LGHDT and CDR2 YNNKEL (reference sequence). The CDR3 is 15 amino acids. The CDR3: CASSYGTGGIGELFF. The CDR3 DNA follows: TGTGCCAGCAGCTACGGGACAGGGGGCATCGGGGAGCTGTTTTTT.

This clonotype was recorded a few times. V gene TRBV2 combines with J gene TRBJ2-7, with D perhaps TRBD2 (5 bases). CDR1 and CDR2 (germline): SNHLY, FYNNEI. The CDR3 has 11 residues. V lost 10 bases, J lost 2 bases, and 9 bases lay in between. CDR3 sequence: CATGITYEQYF. The CDR3 DNA reads as TGTGCCACCGGGATTACCTACGAGCAGTACTTC.

This chain joins TRBV5-6 and TRBJ2-7, with 10 bases lining up with TRBD2. The germline V gene encodes CDR1 SGHDT and CDR2 YYEEEE. CDR3 length equals 13 residues. V was pared by 4 bases and J by 7 bases, with 5 bases of the junction left unmatched. The CDR3 nucleotides are TGTGCCAGCAGCAGCGGGACTAGCGTGGAGCAGTACTTC. It codes for CASSSGTSVEQYF.

A few counts support this clonotype. The genes are TRBV5-5 and TRBJ2-1; TRBD2 matches at 8 bases. V lost 0 bases to trimming and J lost 9 bases; unmatched junction nucleotides: 11. Germline lookup yields CDR1 SGHKS and CDR2 YYEKEE (reference sequence). The CDR3 spans 16 residues. The CDR3 DNA follows: TGTGCCAGCAGCTTGGTATCCAGCGGGAGAGCCAGTGAGCAGTTCTTC. Residues: CASSLVSSGRASEQFF.

Only a few counts were recorded for this clonotype. The chain employs TRBV20-1 and TRBJ2-7; D is perhaps TRBD1 (6 bases). V was trimmed by 6 bases and J by 2 bases, leaving 11 bases between them. The CDR3 extends over 12 amino acids. The germline gives CDR1 DFQATT, CDR2 SNEGSKA (reference sequence). The CDR3, as DNA: TGCAGTGCAGCGGACAGAGCCTACGAGCAGTACTTC. It encodes CSAADRAYEQYF.

This clonotype was seen only a few times. The J gene is TRBJ1-1, the V gene TRBV7-2; D not resolved. Trimming took off 2 bases at V and 2 bases at J, with 6 bases between the two ends. Germline-derived CDR1 and CDR2 are SGHTA and FQGNSA. The CDR3 has 13 residues. CDR3 sequence reads: CASSLTINTEAFF. The CDR3 DNA follows: TGTGCCAGCAGCTTAACGATTAACACTGAAGCTTTCTTT.

This clonotype was seen a few times. The chain couples TRBV30 to TRBJ2-4; D might be TRBD1 (6 bases). In germline, CDR1 is GTSNPN, CDR2 SVGIG (reference sequence). The CDR3 contains 14 residues. Trimming pared 3 bases from V and 9 bases from J, leaving 18 bases between. This CDR3 reads CAWRDRARGSIQYF. The CDR3 DNA reads as TGTGCCTGGAGGGACCGGGCAAGGGGGAGCATTCAGTACTTC.